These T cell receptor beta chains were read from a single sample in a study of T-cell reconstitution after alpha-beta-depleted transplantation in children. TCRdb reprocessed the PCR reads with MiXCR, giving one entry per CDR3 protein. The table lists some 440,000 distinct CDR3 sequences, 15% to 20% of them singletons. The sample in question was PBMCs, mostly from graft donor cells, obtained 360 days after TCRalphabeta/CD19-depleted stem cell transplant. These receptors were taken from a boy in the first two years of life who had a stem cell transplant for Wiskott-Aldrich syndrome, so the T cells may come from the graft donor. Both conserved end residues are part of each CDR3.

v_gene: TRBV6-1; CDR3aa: CASSPLAGGYYEQYF
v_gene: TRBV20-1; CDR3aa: CSARGLSAGPYEQYF
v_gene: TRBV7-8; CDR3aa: CASSPSLTSGSYNEQFF
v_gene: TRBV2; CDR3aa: CASSEPGRELFF
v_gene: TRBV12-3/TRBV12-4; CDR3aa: CASRYGGAETQYF
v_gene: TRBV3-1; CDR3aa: CASSQVGTGIYEQYF
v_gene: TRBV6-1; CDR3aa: CASSDSWGSSTYEQYF
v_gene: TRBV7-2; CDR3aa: CASSLGTGSYQPQHF
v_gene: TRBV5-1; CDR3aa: CASSLVRDPQETQYF
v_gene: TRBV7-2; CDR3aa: CASSSGPAGANVLTF
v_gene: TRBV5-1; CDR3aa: CASSSPVATGELFF
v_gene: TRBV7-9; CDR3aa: CASSPYGGRYEQYF
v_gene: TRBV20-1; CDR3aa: CSARWDSGAYEQYF
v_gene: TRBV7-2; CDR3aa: CASSSKPNDYSTDTQYF
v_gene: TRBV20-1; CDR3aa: CSARVLGQGTQYF
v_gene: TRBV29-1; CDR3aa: CSLSGTGSNEQFF
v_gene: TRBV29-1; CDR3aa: CSVDGRGEYNEQFF
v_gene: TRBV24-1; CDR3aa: CATREGLNTEAFF
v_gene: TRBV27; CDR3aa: CASSWTGADTEAFF
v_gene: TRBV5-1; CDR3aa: CASSYGQGPTDTQYF
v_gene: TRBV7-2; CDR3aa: CASSLFVGGYEQYF
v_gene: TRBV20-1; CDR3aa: CSAVAGGPSNEQFF
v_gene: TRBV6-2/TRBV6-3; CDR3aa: CASRRTGNTGELFF
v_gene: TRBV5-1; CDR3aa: CASSRTSFVTGELFF
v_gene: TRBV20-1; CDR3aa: CSAVSGLADEQYF
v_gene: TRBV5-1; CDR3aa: CASSLLEGYNEQFF
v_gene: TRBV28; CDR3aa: CASSTPDRLVNQPQHF
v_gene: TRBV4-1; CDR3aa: CASSQDSLTGVGSGANVLTF
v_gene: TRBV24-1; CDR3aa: CATSDTPDRGYEQYF
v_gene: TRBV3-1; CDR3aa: CASSQAASGKETQYF
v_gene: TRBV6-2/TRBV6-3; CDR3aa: CASSYPPNEQYF
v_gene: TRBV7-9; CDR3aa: CASSLAMGTDTQYF
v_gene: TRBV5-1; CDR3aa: CASSLPRARGVYGYTF
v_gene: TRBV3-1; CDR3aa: CASSETGLGYGYTF
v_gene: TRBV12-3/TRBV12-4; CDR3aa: CASSPLGELAYNEQFF
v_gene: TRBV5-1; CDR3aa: CASSLDRVYSGANVLTF
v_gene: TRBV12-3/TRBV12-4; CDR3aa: CASSLAGLVLLDTQYF
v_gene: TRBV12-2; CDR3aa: CASPFGTGAYGYTF
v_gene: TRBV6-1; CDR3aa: CASSPGGVTTEAFF
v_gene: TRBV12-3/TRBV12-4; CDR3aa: CASSPIVSGVVGANVLTF
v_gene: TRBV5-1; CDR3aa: CASSWVVRGGGAYEQYF
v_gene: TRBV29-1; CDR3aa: CSVGTAYGELFF
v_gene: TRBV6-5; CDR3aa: CASTPFTGAGNEKLFF